What follows is one T cell receptor (beta chain) and its context. The entry originates in a study of monozygotic twins with cystic fibrosis. This CDR3 region has 16 residues. The V gene's germline CDR1 is SQVTM and CDR2 ANQGSEA. V lost 2 bases to trimming and J lost 8 bases, with 24 bases between them. TCRdb's table, derived via immunoSEQ multiplex PCR, lists solely in-frame clones and lacks some. The sample shows 15,000 to 25,000 clones, 91% of them seen only once. Sequencing was carried out using blood. The chain carries TRBV29-1 and TRBJ1-2, with unresolved D. This receptor was obtained from a girl aged 2 to 10 with cystic fibrosis. The CDR3 loop reads CSVESRPGGKGWGYTF. Written as DNA, the CDR3 is TGCAGCGTTGAATCTCGACCTGGTGGCAAGGGTTGGGGCTACACCTTC.